The clone carrying this TCR beta chain was observed a few times. The antigen remains unidentified. One heparinised draw of blood, averaging about 116 mL, came from each donor. Sorting produced populations that all topped 98% purity. Per germline, CDR1 SGHDT and CDR2 YYEEEE. CDR3 length: 13 residues. Trimming cost V 4 bases and J 4 bases, with 11 bases left between them. Expressed TCRB transcripts were sequenced because the entire RNA isolate underwent reverse transcription. Profiled with immunoSEQ multiplex PCR; TCRdb holds only in-frame clones, not every one. The repertoire holds 280,000 or so clones, with approximately 16% as singletons. This record comes from a study of beta chain features in type 1 diabetes. General study results and limits: TCRB CDR3 length was moderately but significantly reduced in all four CD4+ subsets of Type 1 diabetes patients. It was not settled here whether HLA type affects TCRB rearrangement. TCRB repertoires of naive, central memory and Treg cells appeared more similar among patients than among healthy donors.

Input material: naive CD4+ T cells from blood. This rearrangement joins TRBV5-6 to TRBJ1-2; tentatively, D is TRBD1 (6 bases). The receptor comes from a man younger than 35 with type 1 diabetes. DNA of the CDR3: TGTGCCAGCAGCCGGGACATGTCCTATGGCTACACCTTC. It encodes CASSRDMSYGYTF.